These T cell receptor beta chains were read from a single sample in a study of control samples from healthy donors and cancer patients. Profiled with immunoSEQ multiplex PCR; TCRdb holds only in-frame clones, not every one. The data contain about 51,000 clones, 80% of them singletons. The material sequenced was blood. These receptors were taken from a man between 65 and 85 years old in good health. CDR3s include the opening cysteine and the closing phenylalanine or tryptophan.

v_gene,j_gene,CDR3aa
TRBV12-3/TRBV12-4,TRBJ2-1,CASSLGPANEQFF
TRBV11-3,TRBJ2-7,CASSPIAGGRYEQYF
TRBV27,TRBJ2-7,CASRLAGGSYEQYF
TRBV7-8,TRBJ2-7,CASSLADALAGYEQYF
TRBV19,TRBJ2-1,CASSPFLAGERFF
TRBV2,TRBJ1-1,CASSYGTTFDKAFF
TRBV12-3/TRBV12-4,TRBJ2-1,CASSLMNNEQFF
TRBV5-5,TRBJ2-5,CASSLYTSAGQETQYF
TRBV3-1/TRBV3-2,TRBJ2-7,CASSSERDPAIYF
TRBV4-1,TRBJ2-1,CASSPNSDEQFF
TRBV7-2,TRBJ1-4,CASSLGRAANEKLFF
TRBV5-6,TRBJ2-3,CASSWAGRIDTQYF
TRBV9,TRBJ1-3,CASSVAPGNTIYF
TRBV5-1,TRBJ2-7,CASSLLGGGNYEQYF
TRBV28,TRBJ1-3,CASRLTGNIGNTIYF
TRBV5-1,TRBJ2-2,CASSSGPGSFSTGELFF
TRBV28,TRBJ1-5,CASSPGTGRRQPQHF
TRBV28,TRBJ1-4,CASRGPGTGRATNEKLFF
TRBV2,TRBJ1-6,CASSSPWGSQDSPLHF
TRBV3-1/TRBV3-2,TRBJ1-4,CASSQGVGGGEKLFF
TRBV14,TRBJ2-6,CASSQGWSGANVLTF
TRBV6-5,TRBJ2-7,CASSYGGGPSYEQYF
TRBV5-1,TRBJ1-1,CASSRDFEGTEAFF
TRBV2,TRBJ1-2,CASSDVSGQGGRYGYTF
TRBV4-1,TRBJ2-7,CASSSPGASSYEQYF
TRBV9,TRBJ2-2,CASSGDNTGELFF
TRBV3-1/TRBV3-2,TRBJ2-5,CASSQMLAGQKTQYF
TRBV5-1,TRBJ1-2,CASSPRGTGVNYGYTF
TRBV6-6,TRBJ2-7,CASSLLEIGEQYF
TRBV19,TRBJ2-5,CASSIGRTAGETQYF
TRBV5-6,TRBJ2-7,CASSRGAIYEQYF
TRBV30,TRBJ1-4,CAWNREGTNEKLFF
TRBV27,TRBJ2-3,CASSLASRTDTQYF
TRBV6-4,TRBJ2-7,CASDAPGGANHEQYF
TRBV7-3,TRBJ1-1,CASSVSRVTEAFF
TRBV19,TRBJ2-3,CASSPTTDTQYF
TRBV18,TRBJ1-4,CASHRATNEKLFF
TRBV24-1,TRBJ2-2,CATSDQGAGTGELFF
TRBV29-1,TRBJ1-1,CSVDQGFPTEAFF